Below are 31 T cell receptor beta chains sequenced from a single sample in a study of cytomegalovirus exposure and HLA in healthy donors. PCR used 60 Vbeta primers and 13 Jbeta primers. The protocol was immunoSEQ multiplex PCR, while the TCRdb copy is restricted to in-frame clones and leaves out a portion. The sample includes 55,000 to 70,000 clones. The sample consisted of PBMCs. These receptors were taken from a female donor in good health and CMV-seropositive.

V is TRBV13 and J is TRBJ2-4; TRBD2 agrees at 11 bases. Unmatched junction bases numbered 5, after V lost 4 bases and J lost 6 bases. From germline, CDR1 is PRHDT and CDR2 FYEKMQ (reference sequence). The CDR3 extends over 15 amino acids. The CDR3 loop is CASSSNGLAGNIQYF. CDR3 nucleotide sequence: TGTGCCAGCAGCTCAAATGGACTAGCGGGAAACATTCAGTACTTC.

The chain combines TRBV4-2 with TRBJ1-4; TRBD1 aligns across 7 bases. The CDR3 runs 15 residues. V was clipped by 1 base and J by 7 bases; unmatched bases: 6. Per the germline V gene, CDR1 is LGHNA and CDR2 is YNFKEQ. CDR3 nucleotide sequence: TGTGCCAGCAGCCAAGTAGGACAGGAGGGTGAAAAACTGTTTTTT. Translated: CASSQVGQEGEKLFF.

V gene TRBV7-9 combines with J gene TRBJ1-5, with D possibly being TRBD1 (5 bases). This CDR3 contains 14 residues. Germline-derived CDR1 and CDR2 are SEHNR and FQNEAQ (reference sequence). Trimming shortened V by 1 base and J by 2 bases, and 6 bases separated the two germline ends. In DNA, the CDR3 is TGTGCCAGCAGCTTAGGGGGCCGCAATCAGCCCCAGCATTTT. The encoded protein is CASSLGGRNQPQHF.

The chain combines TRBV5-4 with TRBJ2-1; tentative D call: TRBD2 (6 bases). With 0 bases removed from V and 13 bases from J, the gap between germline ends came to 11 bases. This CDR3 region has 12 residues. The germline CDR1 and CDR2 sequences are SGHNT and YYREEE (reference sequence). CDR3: CASSLAEGPQFF. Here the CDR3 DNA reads TGTGCCAGCAGCTTGGCGGAGGGGCCCCAGTTCTTC.

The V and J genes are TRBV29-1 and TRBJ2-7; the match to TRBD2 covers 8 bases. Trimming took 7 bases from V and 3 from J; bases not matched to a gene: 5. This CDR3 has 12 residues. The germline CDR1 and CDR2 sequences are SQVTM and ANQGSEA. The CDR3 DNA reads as TGCAGCGCGGGAGGGGAGGGCTACGAGCAGTACTTC. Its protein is CSAGGEGYEQYF.

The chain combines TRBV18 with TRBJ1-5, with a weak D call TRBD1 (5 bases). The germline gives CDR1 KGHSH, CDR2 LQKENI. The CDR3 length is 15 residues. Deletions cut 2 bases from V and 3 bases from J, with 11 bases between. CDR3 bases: TGTGCCAGCTCACCAGCCAGGGAGGTCAATCAGCCCCAGCATTTT. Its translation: CASSPAREVNQPQHF.

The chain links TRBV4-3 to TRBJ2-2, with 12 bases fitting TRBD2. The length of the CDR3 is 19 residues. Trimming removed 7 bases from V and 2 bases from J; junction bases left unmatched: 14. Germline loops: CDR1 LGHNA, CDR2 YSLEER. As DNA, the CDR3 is TGCGCCAGCAATCAGGCTAGCGGGGGGGGAGGACCTAACACCGGGGAGCTGTTTTTT. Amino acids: CASNQASGGGGPNTGELFF.

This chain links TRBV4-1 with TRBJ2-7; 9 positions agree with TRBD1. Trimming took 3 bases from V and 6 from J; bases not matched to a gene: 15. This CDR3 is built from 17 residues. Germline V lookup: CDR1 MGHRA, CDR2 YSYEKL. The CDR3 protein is CASSHSGLRDRDIEQYF. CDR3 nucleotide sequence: TGCGCCAGCAGCCACAGTGGTCTCCGGGACAGGGATATCGAGCAGTACTTC.

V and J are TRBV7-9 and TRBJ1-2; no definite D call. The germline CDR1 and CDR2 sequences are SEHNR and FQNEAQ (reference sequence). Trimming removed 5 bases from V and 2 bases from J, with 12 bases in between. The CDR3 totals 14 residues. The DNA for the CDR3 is TGTGCCAGCAGCCCAGGTGATCTGAACTATGGCTACACCTTC. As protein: CASSPGDLNYGYTF.

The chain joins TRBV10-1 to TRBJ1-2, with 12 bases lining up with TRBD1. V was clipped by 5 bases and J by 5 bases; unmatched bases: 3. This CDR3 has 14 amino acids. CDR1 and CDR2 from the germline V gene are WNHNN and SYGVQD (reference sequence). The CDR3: CASSPGQGAYGYTF. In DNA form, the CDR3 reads TGCGCCAGCAGTCCGGGACAGGGGGCTTATGGCTACACCTTC.

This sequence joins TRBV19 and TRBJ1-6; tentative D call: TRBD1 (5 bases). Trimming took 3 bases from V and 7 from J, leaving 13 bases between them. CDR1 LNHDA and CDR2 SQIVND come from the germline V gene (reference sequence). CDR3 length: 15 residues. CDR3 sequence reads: CASSILSGRNSPLHF. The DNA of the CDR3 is TGTGCCAGTAGTATCCTTTCAGGGCGGAATTCACCCCTCCACTTT.

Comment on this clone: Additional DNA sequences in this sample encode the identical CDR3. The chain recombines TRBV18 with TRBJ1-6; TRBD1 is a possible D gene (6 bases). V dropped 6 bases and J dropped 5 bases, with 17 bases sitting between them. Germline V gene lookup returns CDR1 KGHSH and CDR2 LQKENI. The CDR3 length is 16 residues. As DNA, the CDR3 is TGTGCCAGCTCTCCTGGAACAGGGAACCATAATTCACCCCTCCACTTT. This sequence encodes CASSPGTGNHNSPLHF.

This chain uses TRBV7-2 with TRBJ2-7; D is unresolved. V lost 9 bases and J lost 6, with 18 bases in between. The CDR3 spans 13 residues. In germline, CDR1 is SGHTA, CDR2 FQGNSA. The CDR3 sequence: CARSSVEAFEQYF. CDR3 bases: TGTGCCAGGTCGTCGGTTGAGGCTTTCGAGCAGTACTTC.

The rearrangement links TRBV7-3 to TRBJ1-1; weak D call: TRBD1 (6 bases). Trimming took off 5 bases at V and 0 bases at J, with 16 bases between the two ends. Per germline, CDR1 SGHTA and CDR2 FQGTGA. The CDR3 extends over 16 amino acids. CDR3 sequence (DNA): TGTGCCAGCAGCCCACACAGGGTGAATATGAACACTGAAGCTTTCTTT. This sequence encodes CASSPHRVNMNTEAFF. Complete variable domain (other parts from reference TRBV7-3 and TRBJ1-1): GAGVSQTPSNKVTEKGKYVELRCDPISGHTALYWYRQSLGQGPEFLIYFQGTGAADDSGLPNDRFFAVRPEGSVSTLKIQRTERGDSAVYLCASSPHRVNMNTEAFFGQGTRLTVV.

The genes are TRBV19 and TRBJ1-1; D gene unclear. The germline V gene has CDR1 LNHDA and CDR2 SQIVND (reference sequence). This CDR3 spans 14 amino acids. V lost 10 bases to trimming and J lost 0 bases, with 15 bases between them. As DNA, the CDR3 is TGTGCCACCAAGGGCGGGGTTTTGAACACTGAAGCTTTCTTT. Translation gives CATKGGVLNTEAFF. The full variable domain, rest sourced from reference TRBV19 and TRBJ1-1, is DGGITQSPKYLFRKEGQNVTLSCEQNLNHDAMYWYRQDPGQGLRLIYYSQIVNDFQKGDIAEGYSVSREKKESFPLTVTSAQKNPTAFYLCATKGGVLNTEAFFGQGTRLTVV.

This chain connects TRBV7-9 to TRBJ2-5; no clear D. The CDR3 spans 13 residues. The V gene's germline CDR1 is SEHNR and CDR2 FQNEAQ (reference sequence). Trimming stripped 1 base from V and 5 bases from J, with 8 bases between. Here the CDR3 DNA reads TGTGCCAGCAGCTTAGTCCTACCTGAGACCCAGTACTTC. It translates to CASSLVLPETQYF.

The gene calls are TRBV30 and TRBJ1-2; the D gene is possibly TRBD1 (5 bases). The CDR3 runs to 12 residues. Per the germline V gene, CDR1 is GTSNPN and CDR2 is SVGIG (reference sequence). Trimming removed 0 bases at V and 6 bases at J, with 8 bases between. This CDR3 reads CAWSVAGNGYTF. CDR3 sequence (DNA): TGTGCCTGGAGTGTAGCAGGGAATGGCTACACCTTC.

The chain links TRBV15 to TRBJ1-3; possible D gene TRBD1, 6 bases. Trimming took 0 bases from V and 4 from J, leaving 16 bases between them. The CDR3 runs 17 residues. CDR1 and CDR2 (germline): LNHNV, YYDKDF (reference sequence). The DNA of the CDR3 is TGTGCCACCAGCAGAGAAGGGGATACTACAGGGGGAAACACCATATATTTT. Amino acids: CATSREGDTTGGNTIYF.

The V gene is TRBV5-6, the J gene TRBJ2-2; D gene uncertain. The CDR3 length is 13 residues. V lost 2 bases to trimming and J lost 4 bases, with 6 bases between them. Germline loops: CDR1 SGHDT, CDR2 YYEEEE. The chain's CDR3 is CASSLPSTGELFF. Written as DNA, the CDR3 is TGTGCCAGCAGCTTACCGAGCACCGGGGAGCTGTTTTTT.

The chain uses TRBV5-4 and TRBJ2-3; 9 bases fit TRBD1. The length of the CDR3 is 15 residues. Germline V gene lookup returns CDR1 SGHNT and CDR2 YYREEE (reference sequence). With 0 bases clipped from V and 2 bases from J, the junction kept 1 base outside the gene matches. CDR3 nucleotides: TGTGCCAGCAGCTTGGGACAGGGGGTCACAGATACGCAGTATTTT. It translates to CASSLGQGVTDTQYF.

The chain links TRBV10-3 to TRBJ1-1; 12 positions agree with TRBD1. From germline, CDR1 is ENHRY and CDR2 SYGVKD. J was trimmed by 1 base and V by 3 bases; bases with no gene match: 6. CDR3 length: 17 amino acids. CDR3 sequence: CAISDTGTGGPNTEAFF. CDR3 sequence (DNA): TGTGCCATCAGTGACACCGGGACAGGGGGCCCGAACACTGAAGCTTTCTTT.

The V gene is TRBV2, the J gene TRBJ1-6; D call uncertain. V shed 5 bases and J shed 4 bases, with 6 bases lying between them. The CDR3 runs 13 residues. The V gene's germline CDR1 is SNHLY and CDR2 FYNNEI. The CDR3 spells CASSLRYNSPLHF. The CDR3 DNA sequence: TGTGCCAGCAGTCTCCGGTATAATTCACCCCTCCACTTT.

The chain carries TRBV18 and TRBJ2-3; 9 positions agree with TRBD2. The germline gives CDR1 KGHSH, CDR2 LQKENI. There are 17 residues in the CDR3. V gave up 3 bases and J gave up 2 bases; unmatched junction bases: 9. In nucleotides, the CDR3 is TGTGCCAGCTCACCCCCTACGACTAGCGGAAACACAGATACGCAGTATTTT. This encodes CASSPPTTSGNTDTQYF.

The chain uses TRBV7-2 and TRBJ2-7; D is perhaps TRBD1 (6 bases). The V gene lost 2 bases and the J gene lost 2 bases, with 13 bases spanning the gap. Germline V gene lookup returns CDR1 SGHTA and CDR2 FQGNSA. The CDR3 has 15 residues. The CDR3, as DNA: TGTGCCAGCAGCTTACGGCCAGGGGAAGCCTACGAGCAGTACTTC. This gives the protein CASSLRPGEAYEQYF.

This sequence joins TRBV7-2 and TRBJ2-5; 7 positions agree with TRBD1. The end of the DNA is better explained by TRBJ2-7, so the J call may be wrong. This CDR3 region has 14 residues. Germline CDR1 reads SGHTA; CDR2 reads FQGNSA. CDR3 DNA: TGTGCCAGCACCTTGGGACAGCACACCTACGAGCAGTACTTC. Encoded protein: CASTLGQHTYEQYF.

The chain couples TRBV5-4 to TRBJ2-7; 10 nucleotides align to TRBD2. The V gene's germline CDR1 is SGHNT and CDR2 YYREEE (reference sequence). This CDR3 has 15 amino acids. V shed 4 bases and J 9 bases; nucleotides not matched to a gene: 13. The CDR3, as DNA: TGTGCCAGCAGCCCAGGGACTAGCGACCCGGTGCGGCAGTACTTC. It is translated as CASSPGTSDPVRQYF.

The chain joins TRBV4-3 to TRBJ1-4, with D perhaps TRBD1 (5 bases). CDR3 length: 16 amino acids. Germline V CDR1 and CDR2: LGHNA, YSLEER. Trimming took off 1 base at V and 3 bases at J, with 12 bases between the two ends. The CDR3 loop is CASSQARSGPNEKLFF. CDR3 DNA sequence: TGCGCCAGCAGCCAAGCGAGGTCAGGGCCTAATGAAAAACTGTTTTTT.

CDR3 region: CASSMGVAGIQETQYF. DNA of the CDR3: TGTGCCAGTAGTATGGGCGTAGCGGGCATCCAAGAGACCCAGTACTTC. The chain is built from TRBV19 and TRBJ2-5; 7 nucleotides line up with TRBD2. With V trimmed by 3 bases and J by 1 base, 8 bases remained unmatched. The CDR3 has 16 amino acids. Germline values: CDR1 LNHDA, CDR2 SQIVND (reference sequence).

The CDR3 DNA sequence: TGTGCCTGGAGGGGAGGGACCTCCTCTAACTATGGCTACACCTTC. It codes for CAWRGGTSSNYGYTF. The chain is built from TRBV30 and TRBJ1-2, with D possibly TRBD1 on 5 matching bases. CDR1 is GTSNPN, CDR2 SVGIG, per germline (reference sequence). Trimming took 3 bases from V and 0 from J, leaving 14 bases between them. The CDR3 runs 15 residues.

CDR3 loop: CAWSVGLAGQETQYF. The CDR3 bases are TGTGCCTGGAGTGTTGGATTAGCGGGGCAAGAGACCCAGTACTTC. The chain uses TRBV30 and TRBJ2-5; 8 bases agree with TRBD2. This CDR3 comprises 15 residues. Germline lookup yields CDR1 GTSNPN and CDR2 SVGIG (reference sequence). With V trimmed by 0 bases and J by 2 bases, 5 bases remained unmatched.

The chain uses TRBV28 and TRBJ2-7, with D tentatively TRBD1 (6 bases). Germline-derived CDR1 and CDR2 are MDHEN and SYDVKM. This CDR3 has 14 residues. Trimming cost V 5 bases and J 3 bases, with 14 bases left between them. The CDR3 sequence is CASSVGTPDYEQYF. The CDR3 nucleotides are TGTGCCAGCAGTGTCGGGACACCCGACTACGAGCAGTACTTC.